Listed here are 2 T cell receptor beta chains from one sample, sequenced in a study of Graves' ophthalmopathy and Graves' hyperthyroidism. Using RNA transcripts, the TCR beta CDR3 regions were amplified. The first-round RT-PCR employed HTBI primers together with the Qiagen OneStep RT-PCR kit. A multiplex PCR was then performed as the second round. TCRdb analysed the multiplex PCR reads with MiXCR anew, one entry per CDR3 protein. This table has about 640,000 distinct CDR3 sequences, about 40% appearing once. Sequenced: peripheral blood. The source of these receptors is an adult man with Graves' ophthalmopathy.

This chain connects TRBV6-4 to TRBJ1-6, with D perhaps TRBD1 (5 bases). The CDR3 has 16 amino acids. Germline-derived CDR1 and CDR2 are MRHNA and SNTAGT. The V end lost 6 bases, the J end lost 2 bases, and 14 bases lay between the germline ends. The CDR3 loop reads CASRTREFAYNSPLHF. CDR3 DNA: TGTGCCAGCAGGACCAGGGAGTTCGCCTATAATTCACCCCTCCACTTT.

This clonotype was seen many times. This CDR3 is CASSFHTTGYSNQPQHF. Written as DNA, the CDR3 is TGTGCCAGCAGCTTTCACACGACAGGTTATAGCAATCAGCCCCAGCATTTT. The chain employs TRBV7-2 and TRBJ1-5; D might be TRBD1 (6 bases). This CDR3 region has 17 residues. Germline V gene data show CDR1 as SGHTA and CDR2 as FQGNSA. Trimming shortened V by 3 bases and J by 0 bases, and 15 bases separated the two germline ends.